A single sample is the source of the 21 T cell receptor beta chains below, sequenced in a study of patients and donors after allogeneic stem cell transplantation. TCRdb analysed the RT-PCR reads with MiXCR anew, one entry per CDR3 protein. The sample consists of 390,000 or so distinct CDR3 sequences, roughly 17% of them appearing once. The sequenced sample was blood, either unsorted or a sorted T cell fraction (not recorded which). These receptors were obtained from a human donor who was either an allogeneic HSCT recipient or a stem cell or donor lymphocyte infusion donor (not recorded which). It is not recorded whose cells these are; they may come from a transplant donor.

J is TRBJ1-1 and V is TRBV29-1, with a weak D call TRBD1 (5 bases). V was shortened by 7 bases and J by 0 bases, with 15 bases between the two germline ends. Germline V gives CDR1 SQVTM, CDR2 ANQGSEA. CDR3 length: 14 residues. Here the CDR3 DNA reads TGCAGCGCCCCAGGGAAAGGACTGAACACTGAAGCTTTCTTT. Protein sequence: CSAPGKGLNTEAFF. The full variable domain, in which reference TRBV29-1 and TRBJ1-1 provide the parts outside the CDR3, is SAVISQKPSRDICQRGTSLTIQCQVDSQVTMMFWYRQQPGQSLTLIATANQGSEATYESGFVIDKFPISRPNLTFSTLTVSNMSPEDSSIYLCSAPGKGLNTEAFFGQGTRLTVV.

This clonotype was counted a few times. The chain is built from TRBV12-3 or TRBV12-4 and TRBJ2-3; TRBD2 aligns across 7 bases. The CDR3 sequence is 15 residues long. The junction had 4 bases not matched to a gene; V was cut back by 2 bases and J by 2 bases. The CDR3 DNA reads TGTGCCAGCAGTTTACTCCGGGACTACACAGATACGCAGTATTTT. Amino acids: CASSLLRDYTDTQYF.

The rearrangement links TRBV12-3 or TRBV12-4 to TRBJ2-4; D remains unclear. The ends were cut back, 5 bases at V and 8 bases at J, with 10 bases in the middle. The CDR3 length is 12 residues. The CDR3 region has the DNA TGTGCCAGCAGTGGATCAGAGGACATTCAGTACTTC. Its translation: CASSGSEDIQYF.

The chain joins TRBV20-1 to TRBJ2-2, with TRBD2 matching 12 bases. The CDR3 has 15 residues. Losses at the gene ends were 2 bases for V and 3 bases for J; bases not matched to a gene: 1. Germline CDR1 reads DFQATT; CDR2 reads SNEGSKA (reference sequence). Written as DNA, the CDR3 is TGCAGTGCTAGAAGACTAGCGGGGGACACCGGGGAGCTGTTTTTT. Translating it yields CSARRLAGDTGELFF.

This clonotype was picked up a small number of times. The chain links TRBV7-2 to TRBJ1-6; TRBD1 might be the D (5 bases). Germline V lookup: CDR1 SGHTA, CDR2 FQGNSA. The CDR3 has 15 amino acids. The V end lost 5 bases, the J end lost 7 bases, and 15 bases lay between the germline ends. CDR3 nucleotides: TGTGCCAGCAGCCTCAAGGGAGGACACAATTCACCCCTCCACTTT. Translation gives CASSLKGGHNSPLHF.

The chain joins TRBV4-1 to TRBJ1-2; D gene unclear. Germline CDR1 is MGHRA and CDR2 is YSYEKL. Between the trimmed V and J ends, which lost 0 bases and 6 bases, there was a span of 8 bases. The CDR3 has 13 residues. CDR3 region: CASSQEIVNGYTF. CDR3 bases: TGCGCCAGCAGCCAAGAAATAGTAAATGGCTACACCTTC.

This clonotype showed up just a few times. This sequence joins TRBV4-2 and TRBJ1-1; possibly TRBD1 for D (6 bases). CDR1 is LGHNA, CDR2 YNFKEQ, per germline. This CDR3 contains 14 residues. Deletions cut 0 bases from V and 4 bases from J, with 9 bases between. Written as DNA, the CDR3 is TGTGCCAGCAGCCAAGAGGGGGCTGGCACTGAAGCTTTCTTT. Translation gives CASSQEGAGTEAFF.

The rearrangement uses TRBV5-6 and TRBJ1-2; 9 nucleotides agree with TRBD1. Germline loops: CDR1 SGHDT, CDR2 YYEEEE. V shed 2 bases and J 6 bases; nucleotides not matched to a gene: 11. This CDR3 is built from 16 residues. Written as DNA, the CDR3 is TGTGCCAGCAGCTTCGATCTCGGGACAGGGATTCATGGCTACACCTTC. This sequence encodes CASSFDLGTGIHGYTF.

In its sample, this clonotype was seen many times. The chain has TRBV20-1 and TRBJ1-5, with no clear D. The germline V and J ends were trimmed by 4 bases and 2 bases, with 15 bases remaining between them. Germline CDR1 is DFQATT and CDR2 is SNEGSKA (reference sequence). CDR3 length: 15 residues. The CDR3 loop is CSATPGERGNQPQHF. As DNA, the CDR3 is TGCAGTGCTACCCCCGGGGAAAGGGGCAATCAGCCCCAGCATTTT.

The chain joins TRBV5-4 to TRBJ2-7, with D possibly TRBD1 on 5 matching bases. Germline CDR1 SGHNT, CDR2 YYREEE (reference sequence). Trimming took off 4 bases at V and 3 bases at J, with 11 bases between the two ends. The length of the CDR3 is 13 residues. The CDR3 here is CASSRQTHYEQYF. CDR3 DNA: TGTGCCAGCAGCCGACAGACACACTACGAGCAGTACTTC.

This clonotype was counted a few times. This sequence joins TRBV6-5 and TRBJ2-3, with TRBD1 identical over 8 bases. The germline CDR1 and CDR2 sequences are MNHEY and SVGAGI. V lost 2 bases, J lost 8 bases, and 6 bases stayed unmatched. The CDR3 spans 14 residues. The CDR3 sequence is CASSYADRGGTQYF. Written as DNA, the CDR3 is TGTGCCAGCAGTTACGCAGACAGGGGAGGTACGCAGTATTTT.

This clonotype was picked up a small number of times. The chain has TRBV3-1 and TRBJ2-7; a possible D gene is TRBD1 (5 bases). The V end was cut by 0 bases, the J end by 4 bases, with 13 bases between. There are 15 residues in the CDR3. CDR1 LGHDT and CDR2 YNNKEL come from the germline V gene (reference sequence). The CDR3 is CASSQDPSPGYEQYF. CDR3 coding DNA: TGTGCCAGCAGCCAAGATCCGAGTCCAGGGTACGAGCAGTACTTC.

In its sample, this clonotype was seen many times. The chain combines TRBV29-1 with TRBJ1-2, with 10 nucleotides matching TRBD1. Germline lookup yields CDR1 SQVTM and CDR2 ANQGSEA. This CDR3 has 14 residues. V lost 7 bases, J lost 13 bases, and 18 bases stayed unmatched. The CDR3 coding sequence is TGCAGCGCCGACGCGGCCGGGACAGGGGTATCCTTCACCTTC. As protein: CSADAAGTGVSFTF.

This clonotype was counted only a few times. The chain links TRBV30 to TRBJ2-3; D ambiguous. CDR1 is GTSNPN and CDR2 is SVGIG in the germline V gene (reference sequence). Trimming stripped 3 bases from V and 6 bases from J, with 10 bases between. The CDR3 is 12 residues long. The CDR3 region is CAWSVGGDTQYF. CDR3 DNA: TGTGCCTGGAGCGTTGGTGGGGATACGCAGTATTTT.

Only a few counts were recorded for this clonotype. V usage is TRBV25-1 and J usage is TRBJ2-1; the match to TRBD1 covers 9 bases. The CDR3 is made up of 14 amino acids. Germline CDR1 MGHDK, CDR2 SYGVNS. Unmatched junction bases numbered 4, after V lost 6 bases and J lost 4 bases. CDR3 in amino acids: CASRWDREYNEQFF. DNA for the CDR3: TGTGCCAGCAGGTGGGACAGGGAATACAATGAGCAGTTCTTC.

This clonotype was seen only a few times. CDR3 nucleotide sequence: TGTGCCAGCAGGTACAGGGGGCAAAAGGACTACGAGCAGTACTTC. It translates to CASRYRGQKDYEQYF. The chain combines TRBV6-5 with TRBJ2-7; 9 bases align to TRBD1. This CDR3 region has 15 residues. Germline V gene lookup returns CDR1 MNHEY and CDR2 SVGAGI. V lost 6 bases to trimming and J lost 3 bases; unmatched junction nucleotides: 9.

This clonotype has at least ten counts. This sequence joins TRBV7-9 and TRBJ2-3; D is unresolved. The CDR3 totals 12 residues. The V gene's germline CDR1 is SEHNR and CDR2 FQNEAQ (reference sequence). With 2 bases removed from V and 6 bases from J, the gap between germline ends came to 6 bases. The DNA of the CDR3 is TGTGCCAGCAGCTTACAAGGGGATACGCAGTATTTT. It is translated as CASSLQGDTQYF. The whole variable domain, remainder taken from reference TRBV7-9 and TRBJ2-3, is DTGVSQNPRHKITKRGQNVTFRCDPISEHNRLYWYRQTLGQGPEFLTYFQNEAQLEKSRLLSDRFSAERPKGSFSTLEIQRTEQGDSAMYLCASSLQGDTQYFGPGTRLTVL.

In this sample, this clonotype turned up many times. This chain joins TRBV4-1 and TRBJ2-6; D ambiguous. CDR3 size: 15 residues. V was trimmed by 7 bases and J by 2 bases, leaving 12 bases between them. Germline lookup yields CDR1 MGHRA and CDR2 YSYEKL. CDR3 loop: CASKSRVAGANVLTF. The CDR3 nucleotides read TGCGCCAGCAAATCACGAGTAGCTGGGGCCAACGTCCTGACTTTC.

This clonotype was observed a handful of times. The chain has TRBV5-5 and TRBJ2-6, with D unresolved. Trimming cost V 4 bases and J 0 bases, with 5 bases left between them. The length of the CDR3 is 14 residues. Per germline, CDR1 SGHKS and CDR2 YYEKEE (reference sequence). The DNA for the CDR3 is TGTGCCAGCAGCGAGAGCTCTGGGGCCAACGTCCTGACTTTC. Amino acid sequence: CASSESSGANVLTF.

This clonotype was detected a few times. The chain couples TRBV20-1 to TRBJ1-1, with D perhaps matching TRBD1 (5 bases). In germline, CDR1 is DFQATT, CDR2 SNEGSKA (reference sequence). V was trimmed by 0 bases and J by 3 bases, leaving 14 bases between them. This CDR3 region has 15 residues. The CDR3 spells CSAREAGTAYTEAFF. In DNA, the CDR3 is TGCAGTGCTAGAGAAGCGGGGACGGCGTACACTGAAGCTTTCTTT.

In its sample, this clonotype was seen a few times. The chain recombines TRBV20-1 with TRBJ2-7; D might be TRBD2 (6 bases). Germline V gene data show CDR1 as DFQATT and CDR2 as SNEGSKA (reference sequence). V was pared by 3 bases and J by 2 bases, with 8 bases between. The CDR3 loop spans 12 amino acids. The CDR3 DNA is TGCAGTGCTAGGGGGAGGACCTACGAGCAGTACTTC. Its protein product is CSARGRTYEQYF.